The 11 T cell receptor beta chains listed next were all sequenced from one sample in a study of a mutant IDH1 vaccine in newly diagnosed glioma. Clones were sequenced by immunoSEQ multiplex PCR, and TCRdb holds only the in-frame ones, with some missing. The sample has roughly 76,000 clones, over 75% seen once; the top ten hold about 2.2%. No antigen is known for these receptors. This sample's time point: week 23, last vaccination. Topical imiquimod was applied with each vaccine dose, which held 300 ug of mutant IDH1 20-mer peptide. This specimen consisted of PBMCs, obtained from a glioma patient whose treatment included an IDH1 peptide vaccine. Receptors originate from a man aged 25-40 years with glioma. Some clones in this sample may be carry-over from other donors' samples.

The chain has TRBV5-1 and TRBJ2-7; D could derive from TRBD1 or TRBD2 (5 bases each). Germline CDR1 and CDR2: SGHRS and YFSETQ. The V gene lost 2 bases and the J gene lost 0 bases, with 6 bases spanning the gap. This CDR3 is 13 amino acids long. The CDR3 region is CASSFGASYEQYF. CDR3 nucleotides: TGCGCCAGCAGCTTCGGGGCCTCCTACGAGCAGTACTTC.

This chain joins TRBV6-6 and TRBJ1-1; D gene uncertain. The CDR3 length is 15 residues. The germline V and J ends were trimmed by 9 bases and 1 base, with 18 bases remaining between them. Looked up from germline, CDR1 is MNHNY and CDR2 is SVGAGI (reference sequence). The CDR3 region has the DNA TGTGCCAGTTTAGCTGGACGAAAGACGAACACTGAAGCTTTCTTT. Encoded protein: CASLAGRKTNTEAFF.

This CDR3 reads CAWSVLGLASGELFF. CDR3 nucleotide sequence: TGTGCCTGGAGTGTACTAGGACTAGCGTCCGGGGAGCTGTTTTTT. V usage is TRBV30 and J usage is TRBJ2-2, with 9 bases fitting TRBD2. Germline CDR1 GTSNPN, CDR2 SVGIG (reference sequence). V lost 0 bases to trimming and J lost 6 bases; unmatched junction nucleotides: 5. The CDR3 covers 15 residues.

The chain recombines TRBV11-2 with TRBJ2-7; 7 bases are shared with TRBD1. Germline lookup yields CDR1 SGHAT and CDR2 FQNNGV. The CDR3 runs 16 residues. The trim removed 4 bases at V and 6 bases at J, leaving 15 bases unmatched. In nucleotides, the CDR3 is TGTGCCAGCAGCTCGAAGGGGGCCTTAGTCCCCGGCGAGCAGTACTTC. Translation: CASSSKGALVPGEQYF. Full variable domain (rest looked up from reference TRBV11-2 and TRBJ2-7): EAGVAQSPRYKIIEKRQSVAFWCNPISGHATLYWYQQILGQGPKLLIQFQNNGVVDDSQLPKDRFSAERLKGVDSTLKIQPAKLEDSAVYLCASSSKGALVPGEQYFGPGTRLTVT.

The rearrangement joins TRBV5-6 to TRBJ1-4; 7 bases are shared with TRBD1. This CDR3 has 15 amino acids. CDR1 and CDR2 from the germline V gene are SGHDT and YYEEEE. Trimming at V came to 1 base and at J to 8 bases, leaving 8 bases not matched to a gene. The CDR3 coding sequence is TGTGCCAGCAGCTTGATGGCAGGGGGTGGAGAAAAACTGTTTTTT. Translating gives CASSLMAGGGEKLFF. Drawing the rest from reference TRBV5-6 and TRBJ1-4, the complete variable domain is DAGVTQSPTHLIKTRGQQVTLRCSPKSGHDTVSWYQQALGQGPQFIFQYYEEEERQRGNFPDRFSGHQFPNYSSELNVNALLLGDSALYLCASSLMAGGGEKLFFGSGTQLSVL.

Comment on this clone: The junction does not match germline at one end; this may be a read error. The chain recombines TRBV25-1 with TRBJ1-6; D is undetermined. CDR1 and CDR2 from the germline V gene are MGHDK and SYGVNS. This CDR3 region has 15 residues. The CDR3 coding sequence is TGTGCCAGCAGTGAATTCGGTTCCTATAATTCACCCTTCCACTTT. Protein: CASSEFGSYNSPFHF.

This sequence joins TRBV9 and TRBJ2-5, with TRBD1 matching 7 bases. Germline loops: CDR1 SGDLS, CDR2 YYNGEE. With 3 bases clipped from V and 1 base from J, the junction kept 3 bases outside the gene matches. CDR3 length equals 14 residues. Here the CDR3 reads CASSAAGGQETQYF. CDR3 nucleotide sequence: TGTGCCAGCAGCGCCGCAGGGGGCCAAGAGACCCAGTACTTC.

The rearrangement uses TRBV7-8 and TRBJ2-1; no clear D. CDR3 size: 14 residues. Trimming took 3 bases from V and 6 from J, leaving 12 bases between them. CDR1 SGHVS and CDR2 FQNEAQ come from the germline V gene. The CDR3 bases are TGTGCCAGCAGCTTTAGCCCCCGAGGCAATGAGCAGTTCTTC. Translating gives CASSFSPRGNEQFF.

V is TRBV5-6 and J is TRBJ2-2, with D unresolved. The CDR3 totals 15 residues. The V gene's germline CDR1 is SGHDT and CDR2 YYEEEE. V lost 2 bases and J lost 3, with 11 bases in between. The CDR3 region has the DNA TGTGCCAGCAGCTTAGGGCTGGGCGACACCGGGGAGCTGTTTTTT. The encoded protein is CASSLGLGDTGELFF. The full variable domain, completed using reference TRBV5-6 and TRBJ2-2, is DAGVTQSPTHLIKTRGQQVTLRCSPKSGHDTVSWYQQALGQGPQFIFQYYEEEERQRGNFPDRFSGHQFPNYSSELNVNALLLGDSALYLCASSLGLGDTGELFFGEGSRLTVL.

This rearrangement joins TRBV14 to TRBJ2-5; D is ambiguous. Germline values: CDR1 SGHDN, CDR2 FVKESK. The V end lost 5 bases, the J end lost 1 base, and 14 bases lay between the germline ends. The CDR3 totals 15 residues. The CDR3 DNA follows: TGTGCCAGCAGCGCGTTGCGGACGGCCCAAGAGACCCAGTACTTC. The encoded protein is CASSALRTAQETQYF.

V is TRBV6-6 and J is TRBJ1-2, with a tentative D call TRBD1 (5 bases). V was cut by 6 bases and J by 8 bases, with 13 bases left in between. This CDR3 region has 12 residues. Germline V gene sequence: CDR1 MNHNY, CDR2 SVGAGI (reference sequence). This CDR3 is CASRGGGDGYTF. In DNA, the CDR3 is TGTGCCAGCAGAGGCGGGGGAGACGGCTACACCTTC.